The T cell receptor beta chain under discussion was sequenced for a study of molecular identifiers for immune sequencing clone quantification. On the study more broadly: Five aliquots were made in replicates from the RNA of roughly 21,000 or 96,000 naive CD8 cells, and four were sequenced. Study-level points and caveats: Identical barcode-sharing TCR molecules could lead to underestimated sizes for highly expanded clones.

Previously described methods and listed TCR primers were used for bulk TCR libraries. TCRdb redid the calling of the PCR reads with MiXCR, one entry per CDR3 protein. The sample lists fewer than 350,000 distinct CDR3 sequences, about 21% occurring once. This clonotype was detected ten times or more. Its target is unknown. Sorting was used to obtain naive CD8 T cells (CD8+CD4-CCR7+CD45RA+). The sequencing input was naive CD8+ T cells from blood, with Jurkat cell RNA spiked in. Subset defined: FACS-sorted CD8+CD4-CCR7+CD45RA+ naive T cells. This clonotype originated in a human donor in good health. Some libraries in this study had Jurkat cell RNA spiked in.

The CDR3: CASSLMVGGNEQFF. CDR3 in DNA: TGTGCCAGCAGCTTGATGGTCGGGGGCAATGAGCAGTTCTTC. This sequence joins TRBV7-2 and TRBJ2-1; tentative D call: TRBD2 (6 bases). This CDR3 region has 14 residues. Germline CDR1 and CDR2: SGHTA and FQGNSA. V lost 3 bases to trimming and J lost 6 bases, with 12 bases between them.